This TCR beta chain originates from a study of quantifying T cell responses using KT2 cells. Study details: Reverse transcription used primers in the TCR alpha and beta constant regions. Estimated efficiency of the T4 ligation step was above 9% under optimum conditions.

Study-level findings and limits: KT2 clone alpha and beta sequence counts scaled linearly with input KT2 cell number.

A single-stranded UMI oligo with SP2 sequence was ligated to cDNA 3' ends. First-round PCR used three to five cycles and beta primers RC1.1 and RC1.2 covering TRBC1 and TRBC2. TCRdb fed the UMI-ligation and nested PCR reads into MiXCR, producing one record per CDR3 protein. The sample has 40,000 to 55,000 distinct CDR3 sequences; around a tenth are singletons. This clonotype turned up a few times. Its antigen is currently unknown. V lost 6 bases, J lost 0 bases, and 26 bases stayed unmatched. The CDR3 spans 21 residues. Germline V gene data show CDR1 as SGHNT and CDR2 as YYREEE (reference sequence). Different KT2-to-PBMC ratios were created with a constant PBMC count.

The gene calls are TRBV5-4 and TRBJ1-2; 7 bases are a match to TRBD1. The clonotype originates from a human donor. The sequenced material came from PBMCs spiked with cells of the T cell clone KT2. CDR3 coding DNA: TGTGCCAGCACCCCCCTGGGGTTTGCCGGGAGCAGGGGGGCAGCTAACTATGGCTACACCTTC. It yields the protein CASTPLGFAGSRGAANYGYTF.